This passage covers 5 T cell receptor beta chains from one sample sequenced in a study of response to subunit inactivated influenza vaccine (dated by TCRdb to the late 2010s). Preparation of the library involved RT-PCR. TCRdb shows the sequencer as Illumina HiSeq 2500. The public reads were reprocessed in TCRdb via fastp at Q25 and MiXCR, keeping in-frame beta chains. Duplicate CDR3 protein sequences are folded into a single record with the most common DNA and genes. The sample data list roughly 550,000 distinct CDR3 sequences, and roughly 23% of these were observed just once. Together, the top ten hold approximately 3% of the sample. The data also belong to a second study, concerning T cells expressing NK-cell markers. Taken from the second paper: TCR beta cDNA libraries were prepared using 5'RACE template switching, which introduced a universal primer site and unique molecular identifiers.

Sequencing used CD4+ T cells sorted from PBMCs, obtained roughly 13 days after vaccination. The receptors originated from a man aged 50-59 years who received an inactivated influenza vaccine. Donor details come from another sample of the same person, matched by shared clones.

This clonotype has only a few counts. The chain is built from TRBV6-1 and TRBJ2-7; D is possibly TRBD2 (6 bases). V lost 7 bases and J lost 4, with 17 bases in between. Germline V gene data show CDR1 as MNHNS and CDR2 as SASEGT. The CDR3 runs 14 residues. Here the CDR3 DNA reads TGTGCCAGCACCCAACAAGCCGGAGGGTACGAGCAGTACTTC. It yields the protein CASTQQAGGYEQYF.

The chain recombines TRBV20-1 with TRBJ2-7; maybe TRBD2 (6 bases). CDR1 and CDR2 (germline): DFQATT, SNEGSKA (reference sequence). V dropped 0 bases and J dropped 7 bases, with 22 bases sitting between them. The CDR3 totals 16 residues. The CDR3 region has the DNA TGCAGTGCTAGAGATCTGGAAAGCGGGCCTCCGAGGGAGCAGTACTTC. It is translated as CSARDLESGPPREQYF.

V and J are TRBV30 and TRBJ2-7, with no clear D. V lost 2 bases, J lost 0 bases, and 8 bases lay in between. This CDR3 contains 13 residues. Germline assignment: CDR1 GTSNPN and CDR2 SVGIG (reference sequence). Here the CDR3 DNA reads TGTGCCTGGAGTCGACGCCTCTCCTACGAGCAGTACTTC. Translation: CAWSRRLSYEQYF.

The chain combines TRBV20-1 with TRBJ1-2; TRBD1 matches 12 bases. The V segment lost 0 bases and the J segment 7 bases; nucleotides outside the gene matches: 6. The CDR3 has 15 amino acids. The germline gives CDR1 DFQATT, CDR2 SNEGSKA (reference sequence). The CDR3 coding sequence is TGCAGTGCTAGAGAGTCGGGACAGGGGGCAACTGGCTACACCTTC. This translates into CSARESGQGATGYTF.

This clonotype has a handful of counts. At one end, the junction sequence differs from germline, possibly due to a read error. This chain connects TRBV3-1 to TRBJ2-3, with 10 bases aligning to TRBD1. Germline CDR1 is LGHDT and CDR2 is YNNKEL (reference sequence). This CDR3 contains 13 residues. CDR3 residues: CASSPPGTGAPDF. The CDR3 bases are TGTGCCAGCAGCCCCCCCGGGACAGGGGCGCCAGATTTT.